A selection of T cell receptor beta chains follows, all from one sample in a study of T cells in Graves' hyperthyroidism and ophthalmopathy. Each CDR3 protein gets one entry after TCRdb re-called the multiplex PCR reads with MiXCR. The table has about 580,000 distinct CDR3 sequences, roughly 14% seen once. Sequenced sample: blood. These receptors were taken from a woman under 40 with Graves' hyperthyroidism that later progressed to Graves' ophthalmopathy. Both conserved end residues are part of each CDR3.

TRBV2	TRBJ2-2	CASKVTGGDYTGELFF
TRBV20-1	TRBJ1-4	CISRLNEKLFF
TRBV2	TRBJ2-1	CASSGRGLSSYNEQFF
TRBV2	TRBJ1-6	CASSEIWGEGPLHF
TRBV7-9	TRBJ2-1	CASSLDGESYNEQFF
TRBV6-1	TRBJ2-7	CATGTVDSYEQYF
TRBV9	TRBJ1-4	CASSVASGPEKLFF
TRBV18	TRBJ2-7	CASSPEQGGGQYF
TRBV19	TRBJ2-1	CASSISRQTYNEQFF
TRBV28	TRBJ2-1	CASSVLSAGGRNEQFF
TRBV7-9	TRBJ2-2	CASSRRGLAVNTGELFF
TRBV19	TRBJ1-5	CASSVAGPLAQHF
TRBV12-3/TRBV12-4	TRBJ2-7	CASSLGTSGSSYEQYF
TRBV28	TRBJ2-3	CASSFIADTQYF
TRBV27	TRBJ2-1	CASRRLPGRGGYNEQFF
TRBV2	TRBJ2-1	CASKSQYNEQFF
TRBV19	TRBJ2-1	CACSTAGEQFF
TRBV6-5	TRBJ2-7	CASSYSPSGSSYEQYF
TRBV24-1	TRBJ1-1	CATSDSDRGGTEAFF
TRBV2	TRBJ1-2	CASSQVPGQGRDGYTF
TRBV2	TRBJ2-1	CASNTEGRRSSYNEQFF
TRBV5-1	TRBJ2-7	CASSLDGTVPYEQYF
TRBV10-2	TRBJ1-2	CASRDPGRNYGYTF
TRBV6-1	TRBJ2-7	CASKKESEQYF
TRBV12-3/TRBV12-4	TRBJ2-5	CASSAGTNQETQYF
TRBV5-1	TRBJ1-3	CASSLVPDTGNTIYF
TRBV24-1	TRBJ2-1	CATSDPGTWSSYNEQFF
TRBV6-1	TRBJ2-7	CASTSGGPYGQYF
TRBV12-3/TRBV12-4	TRBJ1-2	CASSQTDRDGTYGYTF